Shown below are 26 T cell receptor beta chains from a single sample sequenced in a study of shared clonotypes between healthy human individuals. Only in-frame clones appear in the TCRdb table, and some are missing; sequencing was by immunoSEQ multiplex PCR. The sample comprises 2 million or so clones, roughly 96% of which are singletons, and about 0.13% rests with the top ten. The specimen was naive CD4+ T cells sorted from blood. Subset here: CD45RA+ positively selected. Receptors originate from a man aged 18 to 29 in good health.

The sample holds one count of this clone. The rearrangement uses TRBV27 and TRBJ2-1; D is undetermined. The CDR3 is 17 residues long. V was clipped by 1 base and J by 0 bases, with 13 bases between them. Germline CDR1 reads MNHEY; CDR2 reads SMNVEV (reference sequence). This CDR3 is CASSLLLAQSSYNEQFF. For the CDR3, the DNA is TGTGCCAGCAGTTTATTATTGGCGCAGAGCTCCTACAATGAGCAGTTCTTC.

This clone was counted once. Other DNA sequences of this sample code for an identical CDR3. The V and J genes are TRBV30 and TRBJ2-1, with D hard to call. This CDR3 spans 11 amino acids. V was shortened by 1 base and J by 5 bases, with 3 bases between the two germline ends. Germline CDR1 reads GTSNPN; CDR2 reads SVGIG (reference sequence). The CDR3 DNA follows: TGTGCCTGGAGTGCCGACAATGAGCAGTTCTTC. Protein: CAWSADNEQFF. Drawing the rest from reference TRBV30 and TRBJ2-1, the complete variable domain is SQTIHQWPATLVQPVGSPLSLECTVEGTSNPNLYWYRQAAGRGLQLLFYSVGIGQISSEVPQNLSASRPQDRQFILSSKKLLLSDSGFYLCAWSADNEQFFGPGTRLTVL.

V usage is TRBV11-3 and J usage is TRBJ2-2; 7 bases map to TRBD1. J lost 8 bases, V lost 3 bases, and 3 bases had no gene match. The CDR3 extends over 13 amino acids. The germline V gene encodes CDR1 SGHNT and CDR2 YENEEA. In DNA, the CDR3 is TGTGCCAGCAGCTTTGACAGGGATGGGGAGCTGTTTTTT. Its protein is CASSFDRDGELFF.

The J gene is TRBJ2-2, the V gene TRBV21-1; the table names TRBD1, a call not compared with the DNA. TRBV21-1 is termed a pseudogene. This CDR3 spans 18 amino acids. This CDR3 is CASHYNRKQDSNTGELFF. CDR3 nucleotide sequence: TGTGCCAGCCATTATAACCGAAAACAGGATTCGAACACCGGGGAGCTGTTTTTT.

This clone was detected a few times. The chain carries TRBV2 and TRBJ1-2; D gene uncertain. The CDR3 runs 12 residues. Trimming pared 7 bases from V and 1 base from J, leaving 7 bases between. CDR1 and CDR2 from the germline V gene are SNHLY and FYNNEI. This chain's CDR3 is CASTGDNYGYTF. In DNA, the CDR3 is TGTGCCAGCACAGGAGATAACTATGGCTACACCTTC. The full variable domain, its missing parts supplied by reference TRBV2 and TRBJ1-2, is EPEVTQTPSHQVTQMGQEVILRCVPISNHLYFYWYRQILGQKVEFLVSFYNNEISEKSEIFDDQFSVERPDGSNFTLKIRSTKLEDSAMYFCASTGDNYGYTFGSGTRLTVV.

The genes are TRBV7-2 and TRBJ1-3; D ambiguous. The V and J ends lost 2 bases and 2 bases respectively, with 13 bases between them. The germline gives CDR1 SGHTA, CDR2 FQGNSA. This CDR3 spans 16 amino acids. The CDR3 is CASSLRSGETGNTIYF. CDR3 DNA: TGTGCCAGCAGCTTAAGATCCGGGGAAACTGGAAACACCATATATTTT. Filled out from reference TRBV7-2 and TRBJ1-3, the complete variable domain reads GAGVSQSPSNKVTEKGKDVELRCDPISGHTALYWYRQSLGQGLEFLIYFQGNSAPDKSGLPSDRFSAERTGGSVSTLTIQRTQQEDSAVYLCASSLRSGETGNTIYFGEGSWLTVV.

The chain has TRBV2 and TRBJ1-4; weak D call: TRBD1 (5 bases). Germline V CDR1 and CDR2: SNHLY, FYNNEI. V dropped 7 bases and J dropped 5 bases, with 11 bases sitting between them. The CDR3 has 13 amino acids. The CDR3 nucleotides read TGTGCCAGCATCCGGGACCAAAATGAAAAACTGTTTTTT. Its protein is CASIRDQNEKLFF.

The V and J genes are TRBV7-2 and TRBJ1-1; no clear D gene. Trimming removed 1 base at V and 6 bases at J, with 6 bases between. CDR3 length equals 12 residues. The V gene's germline CDR1 is SGHTA and CDR2 FQGNSA. CDR3 region: CASSLGRAEAFF. CDR3 sequence (DNA): TGTGCCAGCAGCTTAGGTAGGGCTGAAGCTTTCTTT.

The CDR3 DNA is TGTGCCAGCAGCTTAGATCGATTGAGTGAAAAACTGTTTTTT. Encoded protein: CASSLDRLSEKLFF. The genes are TRBV11-2 and TRBJ1-4; no clear D. Germline-derived CDR1 and CDR2 are SGHAT and FQNNGV. V was shortened by 0 bases and J by 7 bases, with 9 bases between the two germline ends. The CDR3 is made up of 14 amino acids.

The genes are TRBV11-2 and TRBJ2-2; D gene uncertain. The CDR3 sequence is 14 residues long. The ends were cut back, 8 bases at V and 1 base at J, with 11 bases in the middle. Germline V lookup: CDR1 SGHAT, CDR2 FQNNGV. The CDR3 DNA reads TGTGCCAGCCTTCTGCCCTTGAACACCGGGGAGCTGTTTTTT. This sequence encodes CASLLPLNTGELFF.

Notes on this clone: The junction and the germline gene differ at one end; a read error may be behind it. V and J are TRBV18 and TRBJ2-2, with D perhaps matching TRBD2 (5 bases). Germline V gene data show CDR1 as KGHSH and CDR2 as LQKENI. The CDR3 loop spans 13 amino acids. The CDR3 DNA follows: TGTGCCAGCTCCCCTTCGGTCACCGGGGAGCTATTTTTT. This sequence encodes CASSPSVTGELFF.

Comments on this clone: The sample contains more than one DNA sequence encoding this CDR3. The chain carries TRBV7-2 and TRBJ1-1; 7 bases line up with TRBD1. After removal of 4 bases from V and 2 bases from J, the junction contained 4 bases not matched to a gene. Per the germline V gene, CDR1 is SGHTA and CDR2 is FQGNSA. CDR3 length: 14 residues. CDR3 in DNA: TGTGCCAGCAGCTCACAGGGGTCAAACACTGAAGCTTTCTTT. It yields the protein CASSSQGSNTEAFF.

This clone was observed once. One junction end does not reproduce the germline sequence, and a read error may be involved. J is TRBJ2-2 and V is TRBV7-7, with D hard to call. From germline, CDR1 is SSHAT and CDR2 FNYEAQ (reference sequence). This CDR3 is built from 14 residues. The CDR3 is CASSLAPFAGELFF. The CDR3 nucleotides read TGTGCTAGCAGCTTAGCTCCATTCGCCGGGGAGCTGTTTTTT.

About this clone: Other DNA sequences from this sample encode an identical CDR3 as well. The rearrangement links TRBV9 to TRBJ2-3; 12 bases agree with TRBD2. The CDR3 runs to 15 residues. J gave up 6 bases and V 3 bases, and 5 bases lay outside the gene matches. CDR1 and CDR2 (germline): SGDLS, YYNGEE. This CDR3 is CASSARLAGVDTQYF. CDR3 coding DNA: TGTGCCAGCAGCGCTAGACTAGCGGGGGTGGATACGCAGTATTTT.

The rearrangement links TRBV19 to TRBJ2-7; 7 bases align to TRBD1. Looked up from germline, CDR1 is LNHDA and CDR2 is SQIVND (reference sequence). V lost 8 bases and J lost 6; bases outside the gene matches: 19. This CDR3 comprises 16 residues. CDR3 DNA sequence: TGTGCCAGTTCCTATGTCACGACAGGGCGCCCTCGCGAGCAGTACTTC. It translates to CASSYVTTGRPREQYF.

The rearrangement joins TRBV6-1 to TRBJ1-1, with 7 bases aligning to TRBD1. The germline V gene encodes CDR1 MNHNS and CDR2 SASEGT. The J segment lost 1 base and the V segment lost 6 bases, leaving 5 bases of the junction unmatched. This CDR3 is 14 amino acids long. CDR3 DNA: TGTGCCAGCAGATTCTCAGGGGGGAACACTGAAGCTTTCTTT. Translated, it gives CASRFSGGNTEAFF.

The chain combines TRBV23-1 with TRBJ2-7; TRBD1 agrees at 8 bases. TRBV23-1 is classed as an ORF, of uncertain function. The CDR3 has 18 residues. The trim removed 2 bases at V and 0 bases at J, leaving 12 bases unmatched. The CDR3 loop reads CASSQTRTPDRVSYEQYF. CDR3 DNA sequence: TGCGCCAGCAGTCAAACCCGAACCCCGGACAGGGTCTCCTACGAGCAGTACTTC.

The chain uses TRBV29-1 and TRBJ1-5; possibly TRBD1 for D (6 bases). Germline loops: CDR1 SQVTM, CDR2 ANQGSEA. Trimming cost V 7 bases and J 3 bases, with 16 bases left between them. The CDR3 consists of 14 residues. DNA for the CDR3: TGCAGCGGGGGGCCCTTTCCCAACAATCAGCCCCAGCATTTT. This encodes CSGGPFPNNQPQHF.

CDR3 residues: CASSVIAGMGTEAFF. DNA of the CDR3: TGTGCCAGCAGCGTAATAGCCGGGATGGGCACTGAAGCTTTCTTT. The V gene is TRBV9, the J gene TRBJ1-1; D gene uncertain. V dropped 1 base and J dropped 4 bases, with 14 bases sitting between them. The CDR3 contains 15 residues. Germline V gives CDR1 SGDLS, CDR2 YYNGEE.

V gene TRBV5-5 combines with J gene TRBJ2-3, with D perhaps TRBD2 (6 bases). The CDR3 sequence is 17 residues long. V was trimmed by 4 bases and J by 0 bases, leaving 18 bases between them. Germline V gives CDR1 SGHKS, CDR2 YYEKEE (reference sequence). This chain's CDR3 is CASSRGGSTSSTDTQYF. DNA of the CDR3: TGTGCCAGCAGCCGAGGAGGGTCCACTTCTAGCACAGATACGCAGTATTTT.

The rearrangement joins TRBV21-1 to TRBJ2-5; TRBD1 is taken as the D call from the table, unchecked against the DNA. TRBV21-1 is a pseudogene locus. The CDR3 extends over 16 amino acids. In DNA, the CDR3 is TGTGCCAGCAGCAAACGCAGGACAGGGAGTCAAGAGACCCAGTACTTC. Protein: CASSKRRTGSQETQYF.

The genes are TRBV9 and TRBJ2-3; possible D gene TRBD2, 5 bases. The germline V gene has CDR1 SGDLS and CDR2 YYNGEE. The CDR3 is 15 residues long. V gave up 4 bases and J gave up 0 bases, with 12 bases separating them. This CDR3 reads CASSQSGSSTDTQYF. CDR3 coding DNA: TGTGCCAGCAGCCAGAGCGGCTCTAGCACAGATACGCAGTATTTT.

This CDR3 reads CASRKDRGQETQYF. The DNA for the CDR3 is TGTGCCAGCAGAAAGGACAGGGGGCAAGAGACCCAGTACTTC. The chain has TRBV7-8 and TRBJ2-5; 10 bases fit TRBD1. The germline V gene encodes CDR1 SGHVS and CDR2 FQNEAQ. The CDR3 is made up of 14 amino acids. The junction had 3 bases not matched to a gene; V was cut back by 6 bases and J by 2 bases. Full variable domain (outside the CDR3, taken from reference TRBV7-8 and TRBJ2-5): GAGVSQSPRYKVAKRGQDVALRCDPISGHVSLFWYQQALGQGPEFLTYFQNEAQLDKSGLPSDRFFAERPEGSVSTLKIQRTQQEDSAVYLCASRKDRGQETQYFGPGTRLLVL.

The V gene is TRBV18, the J gene TRBJ1-2; D call uncertain. The CDR3 is 14 amino acids. Per the germline V gene, CDR1 is KGHSH and CDR2 is LQKENI. The germline V and J ends were trimmed by 2 bases and 8 bases, with 15 bases remaining between them. The chain's CDR3 is CASSPGGRGNGYTF. The CDR3 region has the DNA TGTGCCAGCTCACCAGGAGGGAGAGGGAACGGCTACACCTTC. Variable domain in full (rest from reference TRBV18 and TRBJ1-2): NAGVMQNPRHLVRRRGQEARLRCSPMKGHSHVYWYRQLPEEGLKFMVYLQKENIIDESGMPKERFSAEFPKEGPSILRIQQVVRGDSAAYFCASSPGGRGNGYTFGSGTRLTVV.

J is TRBJ2-5 and V is TRBV10-3; D tentatively reads TRBD1 or TRBD2 (5 bases each). Trimming removed 7 bases at V and 4 bases at J, with 13 bases between. In germline, CDR1 is ENHRY, CDR2 SYGVKD. The CDR3 contains 13 residues. The CDR3 bases are TGTGCCATCAAACAGGCAGAGGGAGAGACCCAGTACTTC. It yields the protein CAIKQAEGETQYF.

This rearrangement joins TRBV9 to TRBJ2-1; 7 nucleotides agree with TRBD2. This CDR3 is 16 amino acids long. After removal of 0 bases from V and 9 bases from J, the junction contained 12 bases not matched to a gene. Germline V gives CDR1 SGDLS, CDR2 YYNGEE. DNA for the CDR3: TGTGCCAGCAGCGTAGATTTAGGGACTAAAGTCAGTGAGCAGTTCTTC. This sequence encodes CASSVDLGTKVSEQFF.